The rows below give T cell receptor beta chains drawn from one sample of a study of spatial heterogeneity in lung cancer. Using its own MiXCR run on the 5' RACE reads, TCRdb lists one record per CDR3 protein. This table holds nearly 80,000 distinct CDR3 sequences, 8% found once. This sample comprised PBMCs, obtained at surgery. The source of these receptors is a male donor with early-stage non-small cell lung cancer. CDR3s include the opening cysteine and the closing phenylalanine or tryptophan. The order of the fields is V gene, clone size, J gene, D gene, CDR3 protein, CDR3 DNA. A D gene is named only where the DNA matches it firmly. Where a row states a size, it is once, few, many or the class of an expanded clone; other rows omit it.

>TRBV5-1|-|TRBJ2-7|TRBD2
CASSCLTSGPSLSYEQYF
TGCGCCAGCAGCTGCCTGACTAGCGGGCCTAGCCTCTCCTACGAGCAGTACTTC
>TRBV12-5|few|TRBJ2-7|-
CASGLGQYEQYF
TGTGCTAGTGGTTTGGGACAATACGAGCAGTACTTC
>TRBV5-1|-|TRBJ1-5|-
CASSSGNPNQPQHF
TGCGCCAGCAGCTCGGGGAACCCCAATCAGCCCCAGCATTTT
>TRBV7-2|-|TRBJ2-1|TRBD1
CASSHPGGNEQFF
TGTGCCAGCAGCCACCCAGGGGGTAATGAGCAGTTCTTC
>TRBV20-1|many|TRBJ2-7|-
CSARARLGSYEQYF
TGCAGTGCTAGAGCCCGGCTGGGCTCCTACGAGCAGTACTTC
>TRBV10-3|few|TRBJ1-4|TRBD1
CAISGPGQFEKLFF
TGTGCCATCAGTGGCCCGGGACAGTTTGAAAAACTGTTTTTT
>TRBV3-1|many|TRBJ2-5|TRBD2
CASSQGLAGVETQYF
TGTGCCAGCAGCCAAGGACTAGCGGGAGTTGAGACCCAGTACTTC
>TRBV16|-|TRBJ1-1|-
CASSQSSIGQTEAFF
TGTGCCAGCAGCCAATCGTCAATTGGACAGACTGAAGCTTTCTTT
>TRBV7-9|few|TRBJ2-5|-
CASSLADQETQYF
TGTGCCAGCAGCTTGGCAGATCAAGAGACCCAGTACTTC
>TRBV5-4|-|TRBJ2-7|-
CASSRGSASSYEQYF
TGTGCCAGCAGCCGGGGATCCGCGAGCTCCTACGAGCAGTACTTC
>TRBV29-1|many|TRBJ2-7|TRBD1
CSARGQGSFNEQYF
TGCAGCGCCCGGGGACAGGGCAGTTTTAACGAGCAGTACTTC
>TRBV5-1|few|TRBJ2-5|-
CASRFSETQYF
TGCGCCAGCAGATTTTCGGAGACCCAGTACTTC
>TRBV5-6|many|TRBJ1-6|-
CASSLATSLTLHF
TGTGCCAGCAGCTTGGCGACCTCCCTCACCCTCCACTTT
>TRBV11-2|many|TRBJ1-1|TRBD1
CASSLGTGPTEAFF
TGTGCCAGCAGCTTAGGGACAGGGCCCACTGAAGCTTTCTTT
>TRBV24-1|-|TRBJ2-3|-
CATKSRTDTQYF
TGTGCCACCAAAAGTAGAACAGATACGCAGTATTTT
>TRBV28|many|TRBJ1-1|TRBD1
CASSPTGLTEAFF
TGTGCCAGCAGTCCGACAGGGTTAACTGAAGCTTTCTTT
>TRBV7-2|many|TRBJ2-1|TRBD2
CASSLVGSGWLNEQFF
TGTGCCAGCAGCTTAGTTGGTAGCGGGTGGTTGAATGAGCAGTTCTTC
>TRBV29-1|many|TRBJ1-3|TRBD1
CSVDPGTGNSGNTIYF
TGCAGCGTTGATCCCGGGACAGGAAACTCTGGAAACACCATATATTTT
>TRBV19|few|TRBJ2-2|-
CASSKGGELFF
TGTGCCAGTAGTAAGGGCGGGGAGCTGTTTTTT
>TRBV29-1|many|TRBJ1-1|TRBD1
CSADRTGNTEAFF
TGCAGCGCCGACAGGACAGGGAACACTGAAGCTTTCTTT
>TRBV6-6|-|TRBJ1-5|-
CACGAQGGQPQHF
TGTGCTTGCGGAGCCCAGGGCGGGCAGCCCCAGCATTTT
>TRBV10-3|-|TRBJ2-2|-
CAIRERDTGELFF
TGTGCCATCAGGGAGCGGGACACCGGGGAGCTGTTTTTT
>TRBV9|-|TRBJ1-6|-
CASSRDSIKYNSPLHF
TGTGCCAGCAGCCGAGACAGCATTAAATATAATTCACCCCTCCACTTT
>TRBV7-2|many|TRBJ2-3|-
CASRPRPSITDTQYF
TGTGCCAGCAGACCTCGTCCGAGTATCACAGATACGCAGTATTTT
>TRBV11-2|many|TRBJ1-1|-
CASSLWEPPEAFF
TGTGCCAGCAGCTTATGGGAGCCCCCTGAAGCTTTCTTT
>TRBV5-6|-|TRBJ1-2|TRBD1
CASSAQGNYGYTF
TGTGCCAGCAGCGCACAGGGGAACTATGGCTACACCTTC
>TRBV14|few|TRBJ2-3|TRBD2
CASSQSSGSTDTQYF
TGTGCCAGCAGCCAATCTAGCGGGAGCACAGATACGCAGTATTTT
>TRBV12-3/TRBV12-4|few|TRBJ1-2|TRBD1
CASSSGTGFGYTF
TGTGCCAGCAGTTCCGGGACAGGGTTTGGCTACACCTTC
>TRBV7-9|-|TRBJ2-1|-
CAGSLEIGQNNEQFF
TGTGCCGGCAGCTTAGAAATCGGACAGAACAATGAGCAGTTCTTC
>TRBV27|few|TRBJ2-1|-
CASRSTSQAEQFF
TGTGCCAGCAGATCCACTAGTCAGGCTGAGCAGTTCTTC
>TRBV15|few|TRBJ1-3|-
CATSISLVSAGNTIYF
TGTGCCACCAGCATTTCGTTAGTATCAGCTGGAAACACCATATATTTT
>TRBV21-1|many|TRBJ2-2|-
CASSKARNRGRPGELFF
TGTGCCAGCAGCAAAGCGCGCAACAGGGGGCGGCCCGGGGAGCTGTTTTTT
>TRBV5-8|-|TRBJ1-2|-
CASTMYTLNYGYTF
TGTGCCAGCACCATGTACACACTCAACTATGGCTACACCTTC
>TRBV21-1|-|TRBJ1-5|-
CASSTPSGLHQPQHF
TGTGCCAGCAGCACCCCATCGGGCCTCCATCAGCCCCAGCATTTT